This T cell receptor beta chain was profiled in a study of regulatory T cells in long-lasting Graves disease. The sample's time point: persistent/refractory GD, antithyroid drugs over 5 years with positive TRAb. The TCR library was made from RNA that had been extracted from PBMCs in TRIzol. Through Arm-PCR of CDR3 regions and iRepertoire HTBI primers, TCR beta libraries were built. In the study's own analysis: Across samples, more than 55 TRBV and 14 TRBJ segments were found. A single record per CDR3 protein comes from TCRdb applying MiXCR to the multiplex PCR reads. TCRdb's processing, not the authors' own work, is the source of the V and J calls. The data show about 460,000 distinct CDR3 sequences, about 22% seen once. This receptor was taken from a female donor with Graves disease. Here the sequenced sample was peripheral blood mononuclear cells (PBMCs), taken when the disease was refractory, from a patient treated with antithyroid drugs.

The CDR3 DNA follows: TGCGCCAGCAGCCAAGAGACAGGGATGAACACTGAAGCTTTCTTT. Its translation is CASSQETGMNTEAFF. V is TRBV4-3 and J is TRBJ1-1, with 7 bases identical to TRBD1. CDR3 length: 15 amino acids. The trim removed 0 bases at V and 0 bases at J, leaving 1 base unmatched. The germline V gene has CDR1 LGHNA and CDR2 YSLEER.